Each of the 31 T cell receptor beta chains below was sequenced from the same sample in a study of T cell responses to AZD1222 COVID-19 vaccine. The assay was immunoSEQ multiplex PCR, and TCRdb's table has in-frame clones only and misses some. The sample has fewer than 200,000 clones; about nine tenths are singletons. The source material was peripheral blood, sampled on day 0 of AZD1222 vaccination. These receptors were taken from an adult in good health.

The chain links TRBV29-1 to TRBJ1-3; D perhaps matches TRBD1 (5 bases). The CDR3 runs 14 residues. The germline V gene has CDR1 SQVTM and CDR2 ANQGSEA. Trimming cost V 5 bases and J 0 bases, with 11 bases left between them. Written as DNA, the CDR3 is TGCAGCGTTAAGGGACTGAACTCTGGAAACACCATATATTTT. Translation gives CSVKGLNSGNTIYF.

The V call is TRBV7-9, the J call TRBJ2-7; D call uncertain. Germline CDR1 and CDR2: SEHNR and FQNEAQ (reference sequence). The CDR3 runs 12 residues. Trimming took off 2 bases at V and 6 bases at J, with 8 bases between the two ends. The CDR3 loop is CASSLSGPEQYF. In DNA form, the CDR3 reads TGTGCCAGCAGCTTATCAGGTCCCGAGCAGTACTTC.

The rearrangement links TRBV4-2 to TRBJ2-7, with D tentatively TRBD2 (6 bases). Per the germline V gene, CDR1 is LGHNA and CDR2 is YNFKEQ. This CDR3 is 14 amino acids long. V was pared by 7 bases and J by 2 bases, with 15 bases between. The chain's CDR3 is CASTPGRGTYEQYF. As DNA, the CDR3 is TGTGCCAGCACTCCGGGACGCGGGACCTACGAGCAGTACTTC.

CDR3 nucleotides: TGTGCCACCCGAAGCGGGACGGGGAATGAGCAGTTCTTC. It is translated as CATRSGTGNEQFF. The chain is built from TRBV2 and TRBJ2-1; TRBD2 matches 7 bases. Germline V gives CDR1 SNHLY, CDR2 FYNNEI. Losses at the gene ends were 10 bases for V and 7 bases for J; bases not matched to a gene: 10. The CDR3 extends over 13 amino acids. The whole variable domain, filled in from reference TRBV2 and TRBJ2-1, reads EPEVTQTPSHQVTQMGQEVILRCVPISNHLYFYWYRQILGQKVEFLVSFYNNEISEKSEIFDDQFSVERPDGSNFTLKIRSTKLEDSAMYFCATRSGTGNEQFFGPGTRLTVL.

V and J are TRBV7-9 and TRBJ2-1; 11 bases match TRBD2. The length of the CDR3 is 16 residues. Trimming took 1 base from V and 1 from J; bases not matched to a gene: 0. Per germline, CDR1 SEHNR and CDR2 FQNEAQ (reference sequence). CDR3 sequence reads: CASSLVAGGSYNEQFF. DNA for the CDR3: TGTGCCAGCAGCTTAGTAGCGGGAGGGTCCTACAATGAGCAGTTCTTC.

CDR3 sequence (DNA): TGTGCCAGCAGTGTGGACACGAATGAAAAACTGTTTTTT. Protein: CASSVDTNEKLFF. The chain carries TRBV2 and TRBJ1-4; weak D call: TRBD1 (5 bases). The CDR3 is made up of 13 amino acids. Trimming stripped 4 bases from V and 5 bases from J, with 8 bases between. In germline, CDR1 is SNHLY, CDR2 FYNNEI.

The rearrangement joins TRBV4-3 to TRBJ1-2; possible D gene TRBD1, 6 bases. Germline V lookup: CDR1 LGHNA, CDR2 YSLEER. The V and J ends lost 0 bases and 8 bases respectively, with 13 bases between them. CDR3 length equals 14 residues. The CDR3 region has the DNA TGCGCCAGCAGCCAAGAGGGCAGGGGCACCGGCTACACCTTC. This codes for CASSQEGRGTGYTF.

The chain combines TRBV10-3 with TRBJ2-5; 8 positions agree with TRBD2. This CDR3 spans 13 amino acids. CDR1 and CDR2 (germline): ENHRY, SYGVKD. With V trimmed by 9 bases and J by 1 base, 4 bases remained unmatched. In DNA, the CDR3 is TGTGCCATAGCGGGGGCCATCCAAGAGACCCAGTACTTC. Residues: CAIAGAIQETQYF.

This clone was observed once. This rearrangement joins TRBV6-4 to TRBJ2-5; TRBD1 agrees at 10 bases. Trimming at V came to 6 bases and at J to 4 bases, leaving 8 bases not matched to a gene. The CDR3 covers 15 residues. The germline V gene encodes CDR1 MRHNA and CDR2 SNTAGT. The CDR3 DNA follows: TGTGCCAGCAGGGACCGGGACAGGGGTTTAGAGACCCAGTACTTC. Its protein product is CASRDRDRGLETQYF.

The chain uses TRBV29-1 and TRBJ1-3, with 9 bases fitting TRBD1. Germline-derived CDR1 and CDR2 are SQVTM and ANQGSEA. J was trimmed by 3 bases and V by 1 base; bases with no gene match: 4. This CDR3 spans 15 amino acids. The CDR3 protein is CSVEGGQGLGNTIYF. CDR3 coding DNA: TGCAGCGTTGAAGGTGGACAGGGGCTTGGAAACACCATATATTTT.

V and J are TRBV5-1 and TRBJ2-2, with D maybe TRBD1 (5 bases). Trimming took 0 bases from V and 4 from J, leaving 10 bases between them. Germline V CDR1 and CDR2: SGHRS, YFSETQ. The length of the CDR3 is 15 residues. CDR3 in DNA: TGCGCCAGCAGCTTGGATCCAGGGTTCACCGGGGAGCTGTTTTTT. Translating gives CASSLDPGFTGELFF.

This clone was recorded a few times. The chain joins TRBV6-2 or TRBV6-3 to TRBJ2-1; no clear D gene. In germline, CDR1 is MNHEY, CDR2 SVGEGT. The V and J ends lost 1 base and 7 bases respectively, with 8 bases between them. CDR3 length: 13 amino acids. CDR3 bases: TGTGCCAGCAGTTACTACAGACGTAATGAGCAGTTCTTC. Translation: CASSYYRRNEQFF.

The table lists this clone with a few counts. The rearrangement links TRBV7-9 to TRBJ1-2, with 12 bases that match TRBD1. The CDR3 extends over 18 amino acids. In germline, CDR1 is SEHNR, CDR2 FQNEAQ (reference sequence). V was pared by 1 base and J by 6 bases, with 12 bases of the junction left unmatched. CDR3 nucleotides: TGTGCCAGCAGCTTAGGGGACAGGGGGCTTAAGGAGCCGGATGGCTACACCTTC. Translation gives CASSLGDRGLKEPDGYTF.

The chain combines TRBV6-1 with TRBJ1-6, with 7 bases fitting TRBD1. V was clipped by 4 bases and J by 0 bases; unmatched bases: 9. Germline CDR1 MNHNS, CDR2 SASEGT. This CDR3 is 18 amino acids long. CDR3 region: CASSAFRDSSSYNSPLHF. CDR3 sequence (DNA): TGTGCCAGCAGTGCGTTCCGGGACAGTAGCTCCTATAATTCACCCCTCCACTTT.

The count of this clone is one. The chain recombines TRBV7-2 with TRBJ2-3, with D perhaps TRBD2 (5 bases). V lost 1 base to trimming and J lost 7 bases, with 6 bases between them. Germline loops: CDR1 SGHTA, CDR2 FQGNSA. CDR3 length: 12 residues. The CDR3 protein is CASSLERYTQYF. CDR3 DNA sequence: TGTGCCAGCAGCTTAGAGCGGTATACGCAGTATTTT.

With respect to this clone: The same CDR3 is also encoded by other DNA sequences in this sample. This chain uses TRBV6-5 with TRBJ2-7, with TRBD2 identical over 8 bases. The V gene end was trimmed by 4 bases and the J gene end by 7 bases; junction bases not matched to a gene: 15. The CDR3 length is 16 residues. Germline-derived CDR1 and CDR2 are MNHEY and SVGAGI. CDR3 loop: CASSWAGAGGRWEQYF. CDR3 DNA sequence: TGTGCCAGCAGTTGGGCGGGTGCGGGGGGCCGCTGGGAGCAGTACTTC.

The J gene is TRBJ2-5, the V gene TRBV6-1; D is ambiguous. Trimming left V 1 base short and J 7 bases short, with 10 bases between. This CDR3 has 13 residues. Germline V lookup: CDR1 MNHNS, CDR2 SASEGT. The CDR3 spells CASSEDQSGTQYF. The CDR3 DNA follows: TGTGCCAGCAGTGAAGATCAGTCGGGGACCCAGTACTTC.

V gene TRBV4-2 combines with J gene TRBJ1-5; D remains ambiguous. The CDR3 length is 20 residues. V was trimmed by 1 base and J by 3 bases, leaving 25 bases between them. Germline V gene sequence: CDR1 LGHNA, CDR2 YNFKEQ. The CDR3 DNA reads TGTGCCAGCAGCCAAGGGGTATGGGAGGTGGGAGGCCAGTACAATCAGCCCCAGCATTTT. This encodes CASSQGVWEVGGQYNQPQHF.

In its sample, this clone was seen many times. The chain has TRBV24-1 and TRBJ2-2; maybe TRBD2 (5 bases). The CDR3 extends over 14 amino acids. Germline V CDR1 and CDR2: KGHDR, SFDVKD. V was cut by 7 bases and J by 3 bases, with 11 bases left in between. CDR3 DNA: TGTGCCACCAGGGACTTTAAATACACCGGGGAGCTGTTTTTT. Translation: CATRDFKYTGELFF.

The chain has TRBV4-3 and TRBJ1-2, with 8 bases that match TRBD1. Germline loops: CDR1 LGHNA, CDR2 YSLEER. V shed 0 bases, J shed 4 bases, and the junction held 10 bases outside the gene matches. The CDR3 is 17 residues long. CDR3 bases: TGCGCCAGCAGCCAAGATGCGGGCAGGGGGCGAGGCTATGGCTACACCTTC. Protein: CASSQDAGRGRGYGYTF.

This chain links TRBV2 with TRBJ1-6; 7 bases agree with TRBD1. Germline CDR1 SNHLY, CDR2 FYNNEI. V was clipped by 6 bases and J by 10 bases; unmatched bases: 12. The CDR3 totals 15 residues. The CDR3, as DNA: TGTGCCAGCAGGGGATCGACAGGGTTCTACTCACCCCTCCACTTT. It yields the protein CASRGSTGFYSPLHF.

The chain uses TRBV7-2 and TRBJ1-3; a weak D match, TRBD1 (6 bases). V lost 2 bases, J lost 0 bases, and 8 bases lay in between. The CDR3 length is 15 residues. Germline assignment: CDR1 SGHTA and CDR2 FQGNSA. DNA of the CDR3: TGTGCCAGCAGCTTACAGGGGAGCTCTGGAAACACCATATATTTT. Protein: CASSLQGSSGNTIYF.

The chain has TRBV11-2 and TRBJ1-1; D is ambiguous. V dropped 6 bases and J dropped 1 base, with 15 bases sitting between them. Germline-derived CDR1 and CDR2 are SGHAT and FQNNGV. The CDR3 contains 15 residues. CDR3 protein: CASRITLAPNTEAFF. The CDR3 DNA sequence: TGTGCCAGCAGGATAACACTAGCACCGAACACTGAAGCTTTCTTT. Complete variable domain (other parts from reference TRBV11-2 and TRBJ1-1): EAGVAQSPRYKIIEKRQSVAFWCNPISGHATLYWYQQILGQGPKLLIQFQNNGVVDDSQLPKDRFSAERLKGVDSTLKIQPAKLEDSAVYLCASRITLAPNTEAFFGQGTRLTVV.

This clone was seen a handful of times. The chain carries TRBV30 and TRBJ2-1, with 12 nucleotides matching TRBD2. Trimming cost V 3 bases and J 10 bases; bases outside gene matches: 10. The CDR3 spans 15 residues. Germline CDR1 is GTSNPN and CDR2 is SVGIG (reference sequence). The CDR3 spells CAWRARTSGVEEQFF. For the CDR3, the DNA is TGTGCCTGGAGAGCTAGGACTAGCGGGGTAGAAGAGCAGTTCTTC. The variable domain in full, with the rest retrieved from reference TRBV30 and TRBJ2-1, is SQTIHQWPATLVQPVGSPLSLECTVEGTSNPNLYWYRQAAGRGLQLLFYSVGIGQISSEVPQNLSASRPQDRQFILSSKKLLLSDSGFYLCAWRARTSGVEEQFFGPGTRLTVL.

The V call is TRBV18, the J call TRBJ2-3, with D tentatively TRBD2 (6 bases). Germline loops: CDR1 KGHSH, CDR2 LQKENI. The V end was cut by 3 bases, the J end by 1 base, with 11 bases between. CDR3 length equals 15 residues. The chain's CDR3 is CASSPGGLGTDTQYF. The DNA of the CDR3 is TGTGCCAGCTCACCCGGGGGACTGGGCACAGATACGCAGTATTTT.

The V call is TRBV28, the J call TRBJ1-5; 7 positions agree with TRBD1. The CDR3 has 15 amino acids. V was pared by 6 bases and J by 2 bases, with 7 bases of the junction left unmatched. CDR1 MDHEN and CDR2 SYDVKM come from the germline V gene. The CDR3 loop is CASRSQGMGNQPQHF. CDR3 DNA: TGTGCCAGCAGGTCACAGGGGATGGGCAATCAGCCCCAGCATTTT.

The rearrangement joins TRBV7-6 to TRBJ1-4; possible D gene TRBD1, 6 bases. V shed 6 bases and J shed 3 bases, with 11 bases lying between them. Germline CDR1 is SGHVS and CDR2 is FNYEAQ. This CDR3 region has 14 residues. The CDR3 region is CASRKQGANEKLFF. DNA for the CDR3: TGTGCCAGCAGGAAACAGGGAGCTAATGAAAAACTGTTTTTT.

The chain combines TRBV3-1 (or the pseudogene TRBV3-2) with TRBJ2-1, with a weak D call TRBD1 (5 bases). V lost 1 base to trimming and J lost 9 bases, with 19 bases between them. The CDR3 is 16 amino acids. CDR1 LGHDT and CDR2 YNNKEL come from the germline V gene (reference sequence). The DNA of the CDR3 is TGTGCCAGCAGCCAAGTGAACGCTGCAGGGCGAGGTGAGCAGTTCTTC. This translates into CASSQVNAAGRGEQFF.

This clone occurred once. The same CDR3 can be traced to other DNA sequences in this sample. The genes are TRBV2 and TRBJ1-2, with D perhaps matching TRBD1 (5 bases). CDR1 is SNHLY, CDR2 FYNNEI, per germline. Trimming removed 6 bases from V and 4 bases from J, with 12 bases in between. The CDR3 consists of 13 residues. DNA for the CDR3: TGTGCCAGCAGAGGGGACGGAATCTATGGCTACACCTTC. Protein: CASRGDGIYGYTF.

J is TRBJ1-5 and V is TRBV19; a weak D match, TRBD1 (5 bases). Trimming stripped 6 bases from V and 7 bases from J, with 16 bases between. The germline CDR1 and CDR2 sequences are LNHDA and SQIVND (reference sequence). This CDR3 contains 14 residues. CDR3 DNA sequence: TGTGCCAGTAGCGGGACGGCTGGTGTGCAGCCCCAGCATTTT. Protein product: CASSGTAGVQPQHF.

Worth noting for this clone: The junction differs from germline at one of its ends, possibly a read error. The gene calls are TRBV7-9 and TRBJ2-7; D is perhaps TRBD2 (5 bases). This CDR3 spans 14 amino acids. Germline V gene lookup returns CDR1 SEHNR and CDR2 FQNEAQ (reference sequence). CDR3 sequence (DNA): TGTGCCAGCAGCCTAGCTTCCGGACCCTACGAGCAGTACTTC. This translates into CASSLASGPYEQYF.